Listed here are 32 T cell receptor beta chains from one sample, sequenced in a study of blood T cell repertoires in COVID-19. Measured with immunoSEQ multiplex PCR; TCRdb has only the in-frame clones, and not every one. Of about 110,000 clones listed, approximately 90% are singletons. The specimen was peripheral blood. Receptors were obtained from a woman younger than 45 with acute or convalescent COVID-19.

The rearrangement uses TRBV19 and TRBJ2-1; TRBD2 agrees at 10 bases. The V gene end was trimmed by 3 bases and the J gene end by 10 bases; junction bases not matched to a gene: 15. Germline loops: CDR1 LNHDA, CDR2 SQIVND (reference sequence). This CDR3 is built from 17 residues. This chain's CDR3 is CASSIRSSGSLKGEQFF. The CDR3 DNA sequence: TGTGCCAGTAGTATTAGATCTAGCGGGAGTTTAAAAGGAGAGCAGTTCTTC.

The chain recombines TRBV6-2 or TRBV6-3 with TRBJ1-1; D perhaps matches TRBD1 (5 bases). CDR1 MNHEY and CDR2 SVGEGT come from the germline V gene. This CDR3 region has 18 residues. V dropped 2 bases and J dropped 1 base, with 20 bases sitting between them. The CDR3 DNA reads TGTGCCAGCAGTTACACCATTGGAAGGGGAAGAGGGAACACTGAAGCTTTCTTT. Its translation: CASSYTIGRGRGNTEAFF.

The chain links TRBV27 to TRBJ1-2, with 9 bases aligning to TRBD1. Germline values: CDR1 MNHEY, CDR2 SMNVEV (reference sequence). This CDR3 spans 16 amino acids. The ends lost 3 bases at V and 6 bases at J; junction bases unmatched: 11. CDR3 protein: CASSFLGTGGGDGYTF. DNA for the CDR3: TGTGCCAGCAGTTTTTTAGGCACAGGGGGCGGTGATGGCTACACCTTC.

The chain uses TRBV11-2 and TRBJ2-5; TRBD2 matches at 8 bases. In germline, CDR1 is SGHAT, CDR2 FQNNGV. This CDR3 contains 16 residues. Trimming at V came to 3 bases and at J to 1 base, leaving 7 bases not matched to a gene. The CDR3 nucleotides are TGTGCCAGCAGCTTGGCCCCAGCGGGGGTCCAAGAGACCCAGTACTTC. It yields the protein CASSLAPAGVQETQYF.

This chain connects TRBV28 to TRBJ1-2, with 7 positions matching TRBD1. The J segment lost 4 bases and the V segment lost 5 bases, leaving 16 bases of the junction unmatched. Germline V gene data show CDR1 as MDHEN and CDR2 as SYDVKM. This CDR3 is built from 17 residues. The CDR3 loop is CASSLSTGTLNLYGYTF. CDR3 bases: TGTGCCAGCAGTCTCTCGACAGGGACCCTCAACCTCTATGGCTACACCTTC.

CDR3: CASSLSPSGAKNIQYF. CDR3 bases: TGTGCCAGCAGTTTATCGCCTAGCGGCGCCAAAAACATTCAGTACTTC. The genes are TRBV27 and TRBJ2-4; 7 bases align to TRBD2. After removal of 0 bases from V and 1 base from J, the junction contained 3 bases not matched to a gene. The CDR3 spans 16 residues. CDR1 is MNHEY, CDR2 SMNVEV, per germline (reference sequence).

The chain has TRBV6-6 and TRBJ2-2, with TRBD1 identical over 8 bases. Germline V gives CDR1 MNHNY, CDR2 SVGAGI (reference sequence). The CDR3 spans 15 residues. Unmatched junction bases numbered 9, after V lost 5 bases and J lost 7 bases. This CDR3 reads CASSTWTGMGGELFF. The CDR3 bases are TGTGCCAGCAGTACTTGGACAGGGATGGGCGGGGAGCTGTTTTTT.

The chain carries TRBV10-3 and TRBJ1-5; D ambiguous. The CDR3 sequence is 15 residues long. Germline V gene data show CDR1 as ENHRY and CDR2 as SYGVKD. Trimming pared 0 bases from V and 7 bases from J, leaving 13 bases between. CDR3 sequence: CAISESGGAEQPQHF. In DNA form, the CDR3 reads TGTGCCATCAGTGAGTCAGGAGGCGCCGAACAGCCCCAGCATTTT.

The chain employs TRBV9 and TRBJ2-7; D perhaps matches TRBD2 (6 bases). The CDR3 consists of 14 residues. Trimming took 3 bases from V and 3 from J, leaving 13 bases between them. The germline V gene encodes CDR1 SGDLS and CDR2 YYNGEE. CDR3 residues: CASSAGDGVYEQYF. In DNA, the CDR3 is TGTGCCAGCAGCGCGGGGGACGGGGTCTACGAGCAGTACTTC.

The genes are TRBV30 and TRBJ1-2, with D possibly TRBD1 on 6 matching bases. The CDR3 loop spans 12 amino acids. V was clipped by 3 bases and J by 6 bases, with 11 bases between them. Germline CDR1 reads GTSNPN; CDR2 reads SVGIG (reference sequence). CDR3 in DNA: TGTGCCTGGAGAGGACAGCCTGATGGCTACACCTTC. This encodes CAWRGQPDGYTF.

This chain uses TRBV2 with TRBJ2-5; 10 bases map to TRBD2. Trimming took 5 bases from V and 2 from J; bases not matched to a gene: 5. CDR3 length: 15 amino acids. Germline values: CDR1 SNHLY, CDR2 FYNNEI. CDR3 sequence: CASSSILAGQETQYF. The CDR3 DNA reads as TGTGCCAGCAGTTCCATACTAGCGGGGCAAGAGACCCAGTACTTC.

This clone was seen just once. The rearrangement links TRBV10-1 to TRBJ2-7; TRBD1 agrees at 8 bases. This CDR3 is built from 16 residues. CDR1 WNHNN and CDR2 SYGVQD come from the germline V gene (reference sequence). Losses at the gene ends were 2 bases for V and 3 bases for J; bases not matched to a gene: 9. As DNA, the CDR3 is TGCGCCAGCAGTGAGATAGCAGGGGGCTCGGTCTACGAGCAGTACTTC. Translating gives CASSEIAGGSVYEQYF.

The chain joins TRBV29-1 to TRBJ1-1; no clear D gene. The V and J ends lost 4 bases and 4 bases respectively, with 16 bases between them. Germline CDR1 reads SQVTM; CDR2 reads ANQGSEA. The CDR3 consists of 14 residues. CDR3 sequence (DNA): TGCAGCGTTGTATTGTGGCAAGGGAGCACTGAAGCTTTCTTT. Its protein is CSVVLWQGSTEAFF.

In its sample, this clone was seen a few times. The rearrangement uses TRBV19 and TRBJ1-2; D not certain. Germline V CDR1 and CDR2: LNHDA, SQIVND (reference sequence). The CDR3 is made up of 14 amino acids. V lost 1 base and J lost 1, with 7 bases in between. The DNA of the CDR3 is TGTGCCAGTAGTATAGCTTCGAGTAACTATGGCTACACCTTC. This encodes CASSIASSNYGYTF.

The chain has TRBV4-2 and TRBJ1-2, with 8 bases identical to TRBD1. CDR1 is LGHNA, CDR2 YNFKEQ, per germline. The CDR3 spans 15 residues. Germline trimming cut 3 bases from V and 6 bases from J; bases unmatched to any gene: 9. The chain's CDR3 is CASSQLQGVGDGYTF. CDR3 nucleotide sequence: TGTGCCAGCAGCCAGCTACAGGGGGTTGGGGATGGCTACACCTTC.

The chain has TRBV6-2 or TRBV6-3 and TRBJ2-1; unclear D gene. The germline gives CDR1 MNHEY, CDR2 SVGEGT. The CDR3 consists of 15 residues. V was clipped by 2 bases and J by 5 bases, with 13 bases between them. The CDR3 is CASSYKARPHNEQFF. CDR3 nucleotide sequence: TGTGCCAGCAGTTACAAGGCTAGGCCCCACAATGAGCAGTTCTTC.

The J gene is TRBJ2-5, the V gene TRBV9; 9 bases match TRBD1. Losses at the gene ends were 3 bases for V and 5 bases for J; bases not matched to a gene: 5. The germline gives CDR1 SGDLS, CDR2 YYNGEE. This CDR3 is built from 14 residues. Written as DNA, the CDR3 is TGTGCCAGCAGCGGAACAGGGGGCCGGGAGACCCAGTACTTC. Its protein product is CASSGTGGRETQYF.

The gene calls are TRBV6-2 or TRBV6-3 and TRBJ2-7; 8 bases are a match to TRBD1. In germline, CDR1 is MNHEY, CDR2 SVGEGT. The trim removed 2 bases at V and 6 bases at J, leaving 9 bases unmatched. The CDR3 covers 15 residues. The chain's CDR3 is CASSYALTGVSEQYF. The CDR3 DNA reads TGTGCCAGCAGTTACGCCCTGACAGGGGTGTCCGAGCAGTACTTC.

The genes are TRBV28 and TRBJ2-3, with D uncertain. The germline V gene has CDR1 MDHEN and CDR2 SYDVKM. The CDR3 spans 11 residues. V lost 3 bases and J 6 bases, leaving 4 bases between the germline ends. The CDR3 spells CASSFVDTQYF. CDR3 nucleotide sequence: TGTGCCAGCAGTTTCGTGGATACGCAGTATTTT.

The chain uses TRBV9 and TRBJ2-3; 10 bases line up with TRBD2. The CDR3 has 15 residues. Unmatched junction bases numbered 6, after V lost 3 bases and J lost 5 bases. Germline loops: CDR1 SGDLS, CDR2 YYNGEE. The CDR3 bases are TGTGCCAGCAGCGGTAGCGGGGGGTCGAAAGATACGCAGTATTTT. Its translation is CASSGSGGSKDTQYF.

This clone was recorded only once. The chain carries TRBV7-2 and TRBJ1-2; D is possibly TRBD1 (5 bases). Germline V gene data show CDR1 as SGHTA and CDR2 as FQGNSA. Trimming cost V 2 bases and J 8 bases, with 12 bases left between them. The CDR3 runs 13 residues. For the CDR3, the DNA is TGTGCCAGCAGCTTAATGGGGCGCCGGGGCTACACCTTC. Translating gives CASSLMGRRGYTF.

The chain uses TRBV5-4 and TRBJ1-1; weak D call: TRBD1 (6 bases). The V gene lost 4 bases and the J gene lost 11 bases, with 15 bases spanning the gap. Germline V gives CDR1 SGHNT, CDR2 YYREEE (reference sequence). CDR3 length equals 12 residues. CDR3 DNA: TGTGCCAGCAGCCCCCCCGGTGACAGGGCTTTCTTT. It yields the protein CASSPPGDRAFF. The full variable domain, in which reference TRBV5-4 and TRBJ1-1 provide the parts outside the CDR3, is ETGVTQSPTHLIKTRGQQVTLRCSSQSGHNTVSWYQQALGQGPQFIFQYYREEENGRGNFPPRFSGLQFPNYSSELNVNALELDDSALYLCASSPPGDRAFFGQGTRLTVV.

The rearrangement uses TRBV4-3 and TRBJ2-5, with 13 positions matching TRBD2. The V gene end was trimmed by 6 bases and the J gene end by 5 bases; junction bases not matched to a gene: 12. The germline V gene encodes CDR1 LGHNA and CDR2 YSLEER. The CDR3 runs to 17 residues. CDR3 bases: TGCGCCAGCAGTTTCTCGACGGGACTAGCGGGGTTGGAGACCCAGTACTTC. Translated: CASSFSTGLAGLETQYF.

Here the CDR3 DNA reads TGTGCCAGCACTGGGGAGGCTAATGAAAAACTGTTTTTT. It is translated as CASTGEANEKLFF. This chain joins TRBV6-5 and TRBJ1-4, with D hard to call. The ends were cut back, 7 bases at V and 3 bases at J, with 9 bases in the middle. Germline CDR1 is MNHEY and CDR2 is SVGAGI. This CDR3 contains 13 residues.

The rearrangement uses TRBV27 and TRBJ2-7, with D possibly TRBD1 on 5 matching bases. Per the germline V gene, CDR1 is MNHEY and CDR2 is SMNVEV (reference sequence). This CDR3 is 13 amino acids long. With 2 bases removed from V and 7 bases from J, the gap between germline ends came to 12 bases. CDR3 sequence (DNA): TGTGCCAGCAGTTTAGCCAGGGTGGGTGAGCAGTACTTC. The encoded protein is CASSLARVGEQYF.

The chain links TRBV28 to TRBJ1-4; a weak D match, TRBD1 (5 bases). The CDR3 spans 17 residues. CDR1 and CDR2 (germline): MDHEN, SYDVKM. V was trimmed by 7 bases and J by 0 bases, leaving 18 bases between them. CDR3 in amino acids: CASTPPGRLATNEKLFF. The CDR3 region has the DNA TGTGCCAGCACCCCGCCAGGGCGCCTGGCAACTAATGAAAAACTGTTTTTT. The variable domain in full, with the rest retrieved from reference TRBV28 and TRBJ1-4, is DVKVTQSSRYLVKRTGEKVFLECVQDMDHENMFWYRQDPGLGLRLIYFSYDVKMKEKGDIPEGYSVSREKKERFSLILESASTNQTSMYLCASTPPGRLATNEKLFFGSGTQLSVL.

This chain links TRBV5-6 with TRBJ1-2, with a tentative D call TRBD1 (5 bases). The CDR3 runs 15 residues. The germline CDR1 and CDR2 sequences are SGHDT and YYEEEE. The V end lost 3 bases, the J end lost 2 bases, and 14 bases lay between the germline ends. The CDR3 bases are TGTGCCAGCAGCTCAGGGACTCTTACAAACTATGGCTACACCTTC. It is translated as CASSSGTLTNYGYTF. Looking up the rest from reference TRBV5-6 and TRBJ1-2 gives the full variable domain: DAGVTQSPTHLIKTRGQQVTLRCSPKSGHDTVSWYQQALGQGPQFIFQYYEEEERQRGNFPDRFSGHQFPNYSSELNVNALLLGDSALYLCASSSGTLTNYGYTFGSGTRLTVV.

J is TRBJ2-1 and V is TRBV14; 9 bases fit TRBD2. Trimming took 2 bases from V and 1 from J; bases not matched to a gene: 3. Germline CDR1 reads SGHDN; CDR2 reads FVKESK. The CDR3 sequence is 16 residues long. CDR3 bases: TGTGCCAGCAGCCAACTAGCGGGATGGTCCTACAATGAGCAGTTCTTC. Its translation is CASSQLAGWSYNEQFF.

The CDR3 sequence is CASTFLAGGYNEQFF. The CDR3 nucleotides read TGTGCCAGCACCTTCTTAGCGGGAGGATACAATGAGCAGTTCTTC. The rearrangement links TRBV7-9 to TRBJ2-1; 10 bases are a match to TRBD2. Trimming removed 7 bases from V and 4 bases from J; junction bases left unmatched: 7. CDR1 is SEHNR, CDR2 FQNEAQ, per germline (reference sequence). The CDR3 consists of 15 residues.

This clone came up once. The chain recombines TRBV5-5 with TRBJ1-6; tentative D call: TRBD1 (5 bases). The CDR3 length is 15 residues. V shed 2 bases and J shed 9 bases, with 15 bases lying between them. CDR1 and CDR2 from the germline V gene are SGHKS and YYEKEE (reference sequence). The CDR3 DNA follows: TGTGCCAGCAGCTTTGGTTGGGGCATGGGTTCACCCCTCCACTTT. As protein: CASSFGWGMGSPLHF.

This clone came up a few times. This sequence joins TRBV4-2 and TRBJ2-1, with TRBD2 matching over 9 bases. The CDR3 is 17 residues long. V trimming: 6 bases; J trimming: 6 bases; junction bases outside the gene matches: 15. CDR1 is LGHNA and CDR2 is YNFKEQ in the germline V gene. The CDR3 nucleotides read TGTGCCAGCAGACAAAACACCCTAGCGGGAATAGGCAATGAGCAGTTCTTC. Its translation is CASRQNTLAGIGNEQFF.

CDR3 region: CASSQKRANTGELFF. CDR3 bases: TGTGCCAGCAGCCAAAAGCGAGCGAACACCGGGGAGCTGTTTTTT. J is TRBJ2-2 and V is TRBV9; D gene uncertain. Trimming took 4 bases from V and 0 from J, leaving 10 bases between them. Germline CDR1 is SGDLS and CDR2 is YYNGEE. The CDR3 consists of 15 residues.